The 9 T cell receptor beta chains below all came from one sample that was sequenced in a study of blood T cell repertoires in COVID-19. Using immunoSEQ multiplex PCR, the repertoire was profiled, and TCRdb retains in-frame clones only, with some absent. The table has 100,000 to 150,000 clones, about 85% seen once. The sequencing sample was made of peripheral blood. These receptors were taken from a woman over 75 with acute or convalescent COVID-19.

The chain couples TRBV7-3 to TRBJ2-1, with TRBD1 matching 10 bases. J lost 4 bases, V lost 5 bases, and 17 bases had no gene match. The CDR3 length is 19 residues. CDR1 and CDR2 (germline): SGHTA, FQGTGA. CDR3 sequence reads: CASSLGARGRDRGYNEQFF. For the CDR3, the DNA is TGTGCCAGCAGCCTAGGGGCTAGGGGACGGGACAGGGGATACAATGAGCAGTTCTTC.

The chain employs TRBV3-1 (or the pseudogene TRBV3-2) and TRBJ2-1; 9 positions match TRBD2. The CDR3 is 14 amino acids. J was trimmed by 10 bases and V by 2 bases; bases with no gene match: 6. Germline CDR1 reads LGHDT; CDR2 reads YNNKEL (reference sequence). CDR3 amino acids: CASSQPGLAGEQFF. CDR3 sequence (DNA): TGTGCCAGCAGCCAACCGGGACTAGCTGGAGAGCAGTTCTTC.

The CDR3 nucleotides read TGTGCCAGCAGTCCAGGGGGAAAAGGCACTGAAGCTTTCTTT. It specifies CASSPGGKGTEAFF. The chain links TRBV11-3 to TRBJ1-1; 7 nucleotides align to TRBD1. From germline, CDR1 is SGHNT and CDR2 YENEEA. J was trimmed by 4 bases and V by 6 bases; bases with no gene match: 8. This CDR3 has 14 amino acids. Filled out from reference TRBV11-3 and TRBJ1-1, the complete variable domain reads EAGVVQSPRYKIIEKKQPVAFWCNPISGHNTLYWYLQNLGQGPELLIRYENEEAVDDSQLPKDRFSAERLKGVDSTLKIQPAELGDSAVYLCASSPGGKGTEAFFGQGTRLTVV.

This clone occurred once. The rearrangement uses TRBV6-1 and TRBJ2-4; 7 nucleotides line up with TRBD1. This CDR3 has 17 amino acids. V was pared by 2 bases and J by 3 bases, with 10 bases of the junction left unmatched. In germline, CDR1 is MNHNS, CDR2 SASEGT. Here the CDR3 DNA reads TGTGCCAGCAGTGAACATTCGACAGGGCGAAACAAAAACATTCAGTACTTC. It codes for CASSEHSTGRNKNIQYF.

In this sample, this clone turned up once. The CDR3 loop reads CASSIMEADTQYF. The CDR3 DNA reads TGTGCCAGTAGTATTATGGAGGCAGATACGCAGTATTTT. V is TRBV19 and J is TRBJ2-3, with TRBD2 as a possible D gene (5 bases). Germline CDR1 LNHDA, CDR2 SQIVND (reference sequence). With 3 bases removed from V and 4 bases from J, the gap between germline ends came to 8 bases. The CDR3 has 13 amino acids.

The chain combines TRBV6-6 with TRBJ1-2; the match to TRBD1 covers 7 bases. The CDR3 contains 16 residues. Germline assignment: CDR1 MNHNY and CDR2 SVGAGI (reference sequence). The V gene end was trimmed by 8 bases and the J gene end by 2 bases; junction bases not matched to a gene: 14. The CDR3 bases are TGTGCCAGCTCCTTTGGGTCGGGACAGACAAACTATGGCTACACCTTC. Its protein is CASSFGSGQTNYGYTF.

Written as DNA, the CDR3 is TGTGCCATCAGTGAAAGACTAGCGGGGGACATAGATACGCAGTATTTT. Translation gives CAISERLAGDIDTQYF. The V gene is TRBV10-3, the J gene TRBJ2-3; TRBD2 agrees at 12 bases. The CDR3 is made up of 16 amino acids. V lost 3 bases to trimming and J lost 5 bases; unmatched junction nucleotides: 6. Germline V gives CDR1 ENHRY, CDR2 SYGVKD.

The chain couples TRBV7-8 to TRBJ1-6; D not resolved. The germline V gene has CDR1 SGHVS and CDR2 FQNEAQ. Trimming left V 5 bases short and J 10 bases short, with 18 bases between. The CDR3 is made up of 15 amino acids. Here the CDR3 DNA reads TGTGCCAGCAGCCACAACAGCATAACCCACTCACCCCTCCACTTT. It yields the protein CASSHNSITHSPLHF.

V and J are TRBV5-1 and TRBJ2-1; 11 bases align to TRBD1. Germline loops: CDR1 SGHRS, CDR2 YFSETQ. This CDR3 is 15 amino acids long. V shed 4 bases, J shed 12 bases, and the junction held 12 bases outside the gene matches. CDR3 loop: CASSHRDRGSRGQFF. CDR3 coding DNA: TGCGCCAGCAGCCACCGGGACAGGGGGTCCCGGGGGCAGTTCTTC.